What follows is one T cell receptor (beta chain) and its context. The target antigen is unknown. There were likely unrecorded immune exposures, though donors were nominally healthy when sampled. The PCR used 60 Vbeta and 13 Jbeta primers. Sequenced by immunoSEQ multiplex PCR; TCRdb stores in-frame clones only, minus some. The sample consists of roughly 150,000 clones, about 80% of them appearing once. Germline CDR1 SGHDT, CDR2 YYEEEE. This CDR3 spans 14 amino acids. J was trimmed by 1 base and V by 2 bases; bases with no gene match: 2. The sample belongs to a study of cytomegalovirus exposure and HLA in healthy donors. General study results and limits: In a later analysis, specific HLA alleles were associated with under 20,000 TCR beta sequences at a 0.05 false discovery rate. V- and J-gene trimming in TCR beta was tied to a missense DCLRE1C variant by an analysis performed later.

The receptor was isolated from a woman between 40 and 55 years old in good health and CMV-seronegative. This sequence joins TRBV5-6 and TRBJ2-7, with 8 nucleotides matching TRBD1. The sequenced sample consisted of PBMCs. The CDR3: CASSFGQGSYEQYF. Written as DNA, the CDR3 is TGTGCCAGCAGCTTCGGACAGGGTTCCTACGAGCAGTACTTC.